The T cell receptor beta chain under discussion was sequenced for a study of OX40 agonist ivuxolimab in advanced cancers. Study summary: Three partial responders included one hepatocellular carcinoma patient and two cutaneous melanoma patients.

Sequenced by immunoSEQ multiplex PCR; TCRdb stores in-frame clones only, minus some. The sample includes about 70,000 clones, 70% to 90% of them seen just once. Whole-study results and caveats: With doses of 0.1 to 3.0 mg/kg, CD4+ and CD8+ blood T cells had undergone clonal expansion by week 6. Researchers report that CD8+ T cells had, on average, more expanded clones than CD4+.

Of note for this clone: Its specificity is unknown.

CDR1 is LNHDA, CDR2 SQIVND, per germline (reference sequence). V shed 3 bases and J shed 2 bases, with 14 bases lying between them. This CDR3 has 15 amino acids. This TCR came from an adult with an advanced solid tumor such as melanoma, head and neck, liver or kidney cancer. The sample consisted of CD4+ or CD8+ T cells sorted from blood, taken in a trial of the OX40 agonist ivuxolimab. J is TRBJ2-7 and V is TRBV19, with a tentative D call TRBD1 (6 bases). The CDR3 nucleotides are TGTGCCAGTAGTATTTCAGGTCAGGGGACCTACGAGCAGTACTTC. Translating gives CASSISGQGTYEQYF.